This TCR beta chain is from a study of early T cells in non-severe SARS-CoV-2 infection. The ends were cut back, 5 bases at V and 2 bases at J, with 11 bases in the middle. CDR3 length equals 14 residues. TCRdb reprocessed the 5' RACE reads with MiXCR, giving one entry per CDR3 protein. The sample lists 69,000 or so distinct CDR3 sequences, 9.5% seen once, with 5.9% in the top ten. The TCR sequence derives from an adult who was a healthcare worker with PCR-confirmed SARS-CoV-2 infection or an uninfected control (not recorded which). Sequencing was carried out using whole blood. This chain links TRBV12-3 or TRBV12-4 with TRBJ2-3; D unclear. The CDR3 protein is CASSPESDTDTQYF. The CDR3 nucleotides read TGTGCCAGCAGTCCCGAAAGCGACACAGATACGCAGTATTTT.